This T cell receptor beta chain was sequenced during a study of OX40 agonist ivuxolimab in advanced cancers. Study information: Ivuxolimab doses were 0.01, 0.1, 0.3, 1.5, 3 or 10 mg/kg every 2 weeks. A partial response was reached by three patients: one with hepatocellular carcinoma and two with cutaneous melanoma. Study results and limitations: Which antigen the expanded peripheral T cells recognized is unknown. Some patients without response likewise showed low normalized clonal expansion.

As regards this clone: Its antigen is still unknown.

The protocol was immunoSEQ multiplex PCR, while the TCRdb copy is restricted to in-frame clones and leaves out a portion. There are about 78,000 clones in the sample; roughly nine tenths occur only once, and 2.8% lies in the top ten. The source was CD4+ or CD8+ T cells sorted from blood, collected in a trial of the OX40 agonist ivuxolimab. This clonotype originated in an adult with an advanced solid tumor such as melanoma, head and neck, liver or kidney cancer.

CDR3 in amino acids: CASRSARQDNEQFF. CDR3 in DNA: TGTGCCAGTAGAAGCGCTCGACAAGACAATGAGCAGTTCTTC. The chain has TRBV19 and TRBJ2-1, with unresolved D. Looked up from germline, CDR1 is LNHDA and CDR2 is SQIVND (reference sequence). The CDR3 runs 14 residues. V lost 6 bases to trimming and J lost 5 bases, with 14 bases between them.